This T cell receptor (beta chain) is drawn from a study of blood T cell repertoires in COVID-19. Turning to the study itself: Acute and convalescent COVID-19 samples came from the United States, Italy and Spain. PBMCs, B-cell-depleted T cells, or T cells were the source of the cDNA or gDNA that made up the material.

V lost 0 bases to trimming and J lost 8 bases, with 19 bases between them. The germline V gene has CDR1 LGHDT and CDR2 YNNKEL (reference sequence). This CDR3 contains 16 residues. In the study's own analysis: Counts of nucleated cells, estimated from reference gene primer amplification, were obtained. The data were produced by immunoSEQ multiplex PCR, yet TCRdb's version contains in-frame clones alone and is incomplete. V and J calls and clone size are given by that table; D and trimming were obtained from the DNA. The data hold under 250,000 clones, with approximately 82% observed a single time. The sample consisted of peripheral blood. This chain uses TRBV3-1 (or the pseudogene TRBV3-2) with TRBJ1-2; D not resolved. The sequence was collected from a middle-aged man with active or convalescent COVID-19. CDR3 bases: TGTGCCAGCAGCCAAGATCCGAAGACGCCGGGGAAAGGCTACACCTTC. This gives the protein CASSQDPKTPGKGYTF.